The clone carrying this T cell receptor (beta chain) was recorded a few times. The antigen remains undetermined. CDR1 and CDR2 (germline): SGHNT, YENEEA. This CDR3 comprises 12 residues. V lost 10 bases, J lost 7 bases, and 16 bases lay in between. Sequencing was performed with immunoSEQ multiplex PCR; in TCRdb, only in-frame clones are kept and a portion is missing. The sample lists approximately 330,000 clones; 73% were seen once. The sample originates from a study of shared clonotypes between healthy human individuals. Whole-study results and caveats: Even with large depth, rarefaction showed that sorted-subset sequencing was incomplete.

The receptor's source is a man aged 30 to 45 in good health. The sample was memory CD4+ T cells sorted from blood. The subset was: CD45RA-negative fraction. The chain joins TRBV11-3 to TRBJ1-1, with D possibly being TRBD1 (6 bases). In nucleotides, the CDR3 is TGTGCCACCGCTTTGGGGGGCTTTGAAGCTTTCTTT. Its protein product is CATALGGFEAFF.